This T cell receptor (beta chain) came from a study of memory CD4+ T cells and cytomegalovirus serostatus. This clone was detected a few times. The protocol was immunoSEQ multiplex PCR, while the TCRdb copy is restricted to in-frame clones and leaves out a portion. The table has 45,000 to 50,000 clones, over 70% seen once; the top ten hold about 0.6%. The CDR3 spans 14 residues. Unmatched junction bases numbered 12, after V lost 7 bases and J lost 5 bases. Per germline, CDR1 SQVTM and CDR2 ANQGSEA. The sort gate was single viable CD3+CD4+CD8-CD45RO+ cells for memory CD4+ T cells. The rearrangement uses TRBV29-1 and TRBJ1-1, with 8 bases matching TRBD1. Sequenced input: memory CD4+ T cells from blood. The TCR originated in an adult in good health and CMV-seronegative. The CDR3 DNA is TGCAGCGCAGGACTGACAGGGGTAGGAACTGAAGCTTTCTTT. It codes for CSAGLTGVGTEAFF. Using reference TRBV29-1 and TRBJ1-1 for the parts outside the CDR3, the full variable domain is SAVISQKPSRDICQRGTSLTIQCQVDSQVTMMFWYRQQPGQSLTLIATANQGSEATYESGFVIDKFPISRPNLTFSTLTVSNMSPEDSSIYLCSAGLTGVGTEAFFGQGTRLTVV.